One and the same sample provided the 15 T cell receptor beta chains below, sequenced in a study of T cell changes during pregnancy in multiple sclerosis. Sequenced by immunoSEQ multiplex PCR; TCRdb stores in-frame clones only, minus some. Found here are about 38,000 clones, 90% to 95% of them singletons; the top ten hold about 8.3%. The sequenced sample was CD8+ T cells from peripheral blood mononuclear cells, obtained in the third trimester of pregnancy. The receptor set was obtained from a female donor with multiple sclerosis, enrolled in a pregnancy study.

This clone was counted a single time. The J gene is TRBJ1-2, the V gene TRBV29-1; a weak D match, TRBD1 (6 bases). The CDR3 length is 14 residues. V gave up 3 bases and J gave up 5 bases, with 16 bases separating them. Germline assignment: CDR1 SQVTM and CDR2 ANQGSEA. The CDR3 sequence: CSVEAEGGVYGYTF. CDR3 DNA: TGCAGCGTTGAGGCGGAGGGGGGGGTTTATGGCTACACCTTC. The whole variable domain, filled in from reference TRBV29-1 and TRBJ1-2, reads SAVISQKPSRDICQRGTSLTIQCQVDSQVTMMFWYRQQPGQSLTLIATANQGSEATYESGFVIDKFPISRPNLTFSTLTVSNMSPEDSSIYLCSVEAEGGVYGYTFGSGTRLTVV.

The CDR3 is CATTGFTGELFF. CDR3 bases: TGTGCCACGACAGGGTTTACCGGGGAGCTGTTTTTT. J is TRBJ2-2 and V is TRBV6-5; TRBD1 matches 7 bases. The CDR3 is 12 residues long. The germline V gene has CDR1 MNHEY and CDR2 SVGAGI. Trimming at V came to 10 bases and at J to 5 bases, leaving 4 bases not matched to a gene.

The chain uses TRBV19 and TRBJ2-7, with 8 bases matching TRBD2. The CDR3 is 13 amino acids. The V gene end was trimmed by 5 bases and the J gene end by 5 bases; junction bases not matched to a gene: 5. CDR1 and CDR2 (germline): LNHDA, SQIVND (reference sequence). This CDR3 is CASSLRGLDEQYF. The CDR3 bases are TGTGCCAGTAGTCTCCGGGGACTAGACGAGCAGTACTTC.

V usage is TRBV27 and J usage is TRBJ1-2; no clear D gene. The V gene's germline CDR1 is MNHEY and CDR2 SMNVEV (reference sequence). The CDR3 sequence is 11 residues long. V lost 4 bases to trimming and J lost 6 bases, with 6 bases between them. CDR3 amino acids: CASSSGNGYTF. CDR3 sequence (DNA): TGTGCCAGCAGTTCGGGGAATGGCTACACCTTC.

This clone was recorded a few times. The chain has TRBV11-2 and TRBJ2-3, with 7 nucleotides matching TRBD2. CDR1 is SGHAT, CDR2 FQNNGV, per germline. This CDR3 contains 16 residues. V lost 5 bases to trimming and J lost 0 bases; unmatched junction nucleotides: 8. The CDR3: CASSPTSESSTDTQYF. The CDR3 DNA is TGTGCCAGCAGCCCTACTAGCGAATCTAGCACAGATACGCAGTATTTT.

This clone was counted a single time. The rearrangement links TRBV30 to TRBJ2-2, with 8 bases matching TRBD1. The ends lost 8 bases at V and 1 base at J; junction bases unmatched: 6. This CDR3 is built from 14 residues. From germline, CDR1 is GTSNPN and CDR2 SVGIG (reference sequence). CDR3: CALPRGLNTGELFF. As DNA, the CDR3 is TGTGCCCTCCCCAGGGGGCTGAACACCGGGGAGCTGTTTTTT. Complete variable domain (other parts from reference TRBV30 and TRBJ2-2): SQTIHQWPATLVQPVGSPLSLECTVEGTSNPNLYWYRQAAGRGLQLLFYSVGIGQISSEVPQNLSASRPQDRQFILSSKKLLLSDSGFYLCALPRGLNTGELFFGEGSRLTVL.

The V and J genes are TRBV27 and TRBJ2-7, with 9 bases lining up with TRBD1. V lost 5 bases to trimming and J lost 7 bases; unmatched junction nucleotides: 9. The CDR3 is 14 amino acids. Germline CDR1 and CDR2: MNHEY and SMNVEV (reference sequence). The CDR3 sequence is CASSTTGGQREQYF. Here the CDR3 DNA reads TGTGCCAGCAGTACTACAGGGGGCCAAAGGGAGCAGTACTTC.

J is TRBJ1-5 and V is TRBV6-5, with a possible D match to TRBD1 (5 bases). The germline V and J ends were trimmed by 6 bases and 3 bases, with 9 bases remaining between them. Germline V gene data show CDR1 as MNHEY and CDR2 as SVGAGI. CDR3 size: 13 residues. CDR3 DNA sequence: TGTGCCAGCAGCCCGACAGTCAATCAGCCCCAGCATTTT. Amino acids: CASSPTVNQPQHF.

The CDR3 region has the DNA TGTGCCAGCAGGAGAGGAGCGGAACAGGGCGGCTCCTACAATGAGCAGTTCTTC. Residues: CASRRGAEQGGSYNEQFF. The rearrangement uses TRBV7-8 and TRBJ2-1, with D possibly being TRBD1 (6 bases). The V gene's germline CDR1 is SGHVS and CDR2 FQNEAQ. The CDR3 covers 18 residues. The germline V and J ends were trimmed by 6 bases and 0 bases, with 21 bases remaining between them.

The rearrangement links TRBV6-1 to TRBJ1-2; D call uncertain. This CDR3 comprises 14 residues. Trimming pared 1 base from V and 6 bases from J, leaving 12 bases between. CDR1 and CDR2 from the germline V gene are MNHNS and SASEGT. The CDR3 DNA is TGTGCCAGCAGTGAAGTCGGAGGGTTGGATGGCTACACCTTC. Protein product: CASSEVGGLDGYTF.

The chain couples TRBV2 to TRBJ1-6; unclear D gene. The CDR3 covers 14 residues. CDR1 is SNHLY, CDR2 FYNNEI, per germline. The V gene lost 6 bases and the J gene lost 0 bases, with 6 bases spanning the gap. The CDR3 DNA reads as TGTGCCAGCAGGGGGAGCTCCTATAATTCACCCCTCCACTTT. As protein: CASRGSSYNSPLHF.

This clone was detected only a few times. The gene calls are TRBV4-1 and TRBJ2-7; 7 positions agree with TRBD1. The length of the CDR3 is 13 residues. CDR1 is MGHRA and CDR2 is YSYEKL in the germline V gene. V dropped 2 bases and J dropped 4; count of bases not matched to a gene: 2. The DNA of the CDR3 is TGCGCCAGCAGCCAATCACAGGGGTACGAGCAGTACTTC. Translation: CASSQSQGYEQYF.

Details on this clone: Relative to the germline gene, one junction end is altered; a read error may explain this. The chain employs TRBV12-5 and TRBJ1-2; D may be TRBD1 (6 bases). CDR3 length: 13 residues. Germline lookup yields CDR1 LGHNT and CDR2 FRNRAP. The CDR3 sequence: CASGPKVPGQGRF. CDR3 DNA: TGTGCTAGTGGCCCAAAAGTTCCGGGGCAGGGGAGATTC.

The chain joins TRBV13 to TRBJ2-1; 10 nucleotides align to TRBD2. Germline V gene data show CDR1 as PRHDT and CDR2 as FYEKMQ (reference sequence). The CDR3 is made up of 15 amino acids. V gave up 0 bases and J gave up 5 bases; unmatched junction bases: 1. The CDR3 here is CASSLGLAGNNEQFF. The CDR3 region has the DNA TGTGCCAGCAGCTTAGGACTAGCGGGGAACAATGAGCAGTTCTTC.

The rearrangement joins TRBV11-2 to TRBJ2-3; TRBD1 might be the D (5 bases). The CDR3 sequence is 15 residues long. The germline V gene has CDR1 SGHAT and CDR2 FQNNGV. V was clipped by 3 bases and J by 6 bases, with 16 bases between them. The CDR3 loop is CASSFSLYAGDTQYF. As DNA, the CDR3 is TGTGCCAGCAGCTTTTCCCTCTACGCAGGGGATACGCAGTATTTT.